These 4 T cell receptor beta chains originate from one sample sequenced in a study of T-cell reconstitution after alpha-beta-depleted transplantation in children. Construction of the TCRbeta library involved unique molecular identifiers. TCRdb redid the calling of the PCR reads with MiXCR, one entry per CDR3 protein. The data show 550,000 to 600,000 distinct CDR3 sequences, 23% seen once. The source was PBMCs, mostly from graft donor cells, collected 360 days after TCRalphabeta/CD19-depleted stem cell transplant. The receptors derive from a boy under two years old who had a stem cell transplant for acute myeloid leukemia, so the T cells may come from the graft donor.

This clonotype appeared a few times. V usage is TRBV10-3 and J usage is TRBJ2-2, with unresolved D. The length of the CDR3 is 13 residues. The V gene's germline CDR1 is ENHRY and CDR2 SYGVKD. Trimming cost V 11 bases and J 2 bases, with 12 bases left between them. CDR3 region: CAARRVNTGELFF. In nucleotides, the CDR3 is TGTGCCGCCCGCCGGGTCAACACCGGGGAGCTGTTTTTT.

This clonotype was picked up many times. The junction differs from germline at one of its ends, possibly a read error. The CDR3: CSVDRGQTLVF. The DNA for the CDR3 is TGCAGCGTTGACAGGGGGCAGACTTTGGTCTTC. The chain carries TRBV29-1 and TRBJ2-1; 8 positions agree with TRBD1. The CDR3 loop spans 11 amino acids. Germline V gene lookup returns CDR1 SQVTM and CDR2 ANQGSEA.

This chain uses TRBV20-1 with TRBJ2-1; TRBD1 is a possible D gene (5 bases). CDR1 and CDR2 (germline): DFQATT, SNEGSKA (reference sequence). V was trimmed by 0 bases and J by 15 bases, leaving 18 bases between them. There are 13 residues in the CDR3. CDR3 in amino acids: CSARDKFEGQGFF. In DNA, the CDR3 is TGCAGTGCTAGAGATAAATTCGAAGGTCAGGGGTTCTTC.

This clonotype was picked up many times. The DNA for the CDR3 is TGTGCCAGCAGTTTAGATACAGCGGGGACCGGGGAGCTGTTTTTT. Protein: CASSLDTAGTGELFF. This chain connects TRBV12-3 or TRBV12-4 to TRBJ2-2; 7 nucleotides agree with TRBD2. The trim removed 1 base at V and 5 bases at J, leaving 4 bases unmatched. The CDR3 is 15 amino acids.